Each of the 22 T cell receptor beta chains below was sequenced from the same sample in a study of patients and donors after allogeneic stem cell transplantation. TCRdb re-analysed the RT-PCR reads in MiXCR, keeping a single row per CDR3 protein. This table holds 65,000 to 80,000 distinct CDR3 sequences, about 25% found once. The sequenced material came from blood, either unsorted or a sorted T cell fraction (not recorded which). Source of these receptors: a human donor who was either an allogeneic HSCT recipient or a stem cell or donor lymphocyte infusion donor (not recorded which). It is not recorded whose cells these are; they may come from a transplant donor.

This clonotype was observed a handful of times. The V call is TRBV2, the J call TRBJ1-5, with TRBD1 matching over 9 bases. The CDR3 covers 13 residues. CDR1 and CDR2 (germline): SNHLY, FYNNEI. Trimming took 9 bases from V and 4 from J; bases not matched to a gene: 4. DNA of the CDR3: TGTGCCAGAGGGACAGGGCCTAATCAGCCCCAGCATTTT. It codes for CARGTGPNQPQHF. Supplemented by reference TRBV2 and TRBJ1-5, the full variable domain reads EPEVTQTPSHQVTQMGQEVILRCVPISNHLYFYWYRQILGQKVEFLVSFYNNEISEKSEIFDDQFSVERPDGSNFTLKIRSTKLEDSAMYFCARGTGPNQPQHFGDGTRLSIL.

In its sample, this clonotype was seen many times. Written as DNA, the CDR3 is TGTGCCAGCAGCTTAAGGCCGGGGTTCAACGGGTATGGCTACACCTTC. Protein sequence: CASSLRPGFNGYGYTF. V is TRBV7-2 and J is TRBJ1-2; D gene unclear. CDR3 size: 16 residues. Germline loops: CDR1 SGHTA, CDR2 FQGNSA. Between the trimmed V and J ends, which lost 2 bases and 5 bases, there was a span of 18 bases.

The CDR3 here is CASSFTSGSYEQYF. DNA for the CDR3: TGTGCCAGCAGTTTCACTAGCGGGAGTTACGAGCAGTACTTC. The chain carries TRBV27 and TRBJ2-7, with TRBD2 identical over 11 bases. The CDR3 is 14 amino acids. The germline V gene has CDR1 MNHEY and CDR2 SMNVEV (reference sequence). Trimming at V came to 3 bases and at J to 4 bases, leaving 2 bases not matched to a gene.

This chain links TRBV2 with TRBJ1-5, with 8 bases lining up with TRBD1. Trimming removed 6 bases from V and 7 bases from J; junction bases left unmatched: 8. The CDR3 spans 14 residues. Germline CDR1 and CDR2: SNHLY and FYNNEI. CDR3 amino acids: CASSARQGHQPQHF. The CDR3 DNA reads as TGTGCCAGCAGCGCCCGACAGGGGCACCAGCCCCAGCATTTT.

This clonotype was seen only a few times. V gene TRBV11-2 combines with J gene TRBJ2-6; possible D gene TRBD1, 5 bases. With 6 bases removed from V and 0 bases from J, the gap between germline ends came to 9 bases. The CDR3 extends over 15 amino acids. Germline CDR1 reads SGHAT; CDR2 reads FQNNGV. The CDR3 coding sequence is TGTGCCAGCAGATCTCAGGGCTCTGGGGCCAACGTCCTGACTTTC. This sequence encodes CASRSQGSGANVLTF.

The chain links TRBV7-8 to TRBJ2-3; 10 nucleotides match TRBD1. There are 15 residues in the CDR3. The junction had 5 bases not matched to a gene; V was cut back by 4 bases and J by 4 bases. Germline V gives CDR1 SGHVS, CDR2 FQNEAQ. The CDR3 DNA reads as TGTGCCAGCAGCTCTGGGACAGGGGATGCAGATACGCAGTATTTT. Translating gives CASSSGTGDADTQYF. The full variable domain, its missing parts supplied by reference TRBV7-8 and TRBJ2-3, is GAGVSQSPRYKVAKRGQDVALRCDPISGHVSLFWYQQALGQGPEFLTYFQNEAQLDKSGLPSDRFFAERPEGSVSTLKIQRTQQEDSAVYLCASSSGTGDADTQYFGPGTRLTVL.

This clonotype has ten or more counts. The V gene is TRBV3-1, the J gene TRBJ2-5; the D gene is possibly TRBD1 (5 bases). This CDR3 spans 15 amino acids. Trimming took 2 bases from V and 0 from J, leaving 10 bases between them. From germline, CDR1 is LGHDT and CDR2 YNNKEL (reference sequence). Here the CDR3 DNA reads TGTGCCAGCAGCCAATACGACAGTTACCAAGAGACCCAGTACTTC. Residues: CASSQYDSYQETQYF.

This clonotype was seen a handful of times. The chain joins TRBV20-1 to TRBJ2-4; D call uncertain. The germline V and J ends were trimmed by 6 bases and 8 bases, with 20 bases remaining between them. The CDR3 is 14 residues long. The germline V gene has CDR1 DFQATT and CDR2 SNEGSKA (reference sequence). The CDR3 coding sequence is TGCAGTGCGCCCCCGGCGGTTAGTGGGGACATTCAGTACTTC. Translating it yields CSAPPAVSGDIQYF.

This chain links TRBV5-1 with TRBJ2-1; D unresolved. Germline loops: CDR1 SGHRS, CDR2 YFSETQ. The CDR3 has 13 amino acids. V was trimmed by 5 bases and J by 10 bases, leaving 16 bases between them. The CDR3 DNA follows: TGCGCCAGCAGTCCCCGAACCAGCAGGGAGCAGTTCTTC. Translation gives CASSPRTSREQFF.

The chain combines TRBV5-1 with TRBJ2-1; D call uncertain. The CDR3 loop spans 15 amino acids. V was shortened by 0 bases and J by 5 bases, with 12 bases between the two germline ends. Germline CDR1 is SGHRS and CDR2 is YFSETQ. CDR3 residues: CASSLVPVLHNEQFF. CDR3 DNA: TGCGCCAGCAGCTTGGTCCCGGTCCTTCACAATGAGCAGTTCTTC.

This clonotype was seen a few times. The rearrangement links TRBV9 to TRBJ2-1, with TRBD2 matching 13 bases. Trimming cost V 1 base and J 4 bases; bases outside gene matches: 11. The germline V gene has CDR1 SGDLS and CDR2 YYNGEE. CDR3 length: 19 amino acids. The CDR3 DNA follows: TGTGCCAGCAGCGTATACCCTCGAGGACTAGCGGGGGAATACAATGAGCAGTTCTTC. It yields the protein CASSVYPRGLAGEYNEQFF.

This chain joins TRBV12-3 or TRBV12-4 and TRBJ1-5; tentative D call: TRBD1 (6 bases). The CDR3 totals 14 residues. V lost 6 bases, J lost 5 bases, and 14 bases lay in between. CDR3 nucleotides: TGTGCCAGCAGCACCCGACAGGTTTATCAGCCCCAGCATTTT. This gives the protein CASSTRQVYQPQHF.

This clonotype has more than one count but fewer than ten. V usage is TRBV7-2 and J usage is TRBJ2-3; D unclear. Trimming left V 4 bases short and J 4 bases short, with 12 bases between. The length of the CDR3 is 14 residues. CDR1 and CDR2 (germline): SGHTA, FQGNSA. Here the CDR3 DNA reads TGTGCCAGCAGCTCCGGACCAGCATCAGATACGCAGTATTTT. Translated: CASSSGPASDTQYF.

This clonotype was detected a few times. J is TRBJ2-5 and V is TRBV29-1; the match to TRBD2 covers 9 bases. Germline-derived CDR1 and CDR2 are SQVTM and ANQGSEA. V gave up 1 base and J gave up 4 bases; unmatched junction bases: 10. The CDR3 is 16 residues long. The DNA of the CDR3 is TGCAGCGTTGAAGTCGGAAATAGCGGGGGCGCAGAGACCCAGTACTTC. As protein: CSVEVGNSGGAETQYF.

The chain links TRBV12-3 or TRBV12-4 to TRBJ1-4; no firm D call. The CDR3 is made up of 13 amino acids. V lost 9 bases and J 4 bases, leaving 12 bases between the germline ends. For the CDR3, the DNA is TGTGCCAGTACCCCGGCGTTTAATGAAAAACTGTTTTTT. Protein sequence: CASTPAFNEKLFF.

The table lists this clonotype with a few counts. CDR3 in amino acids: CASSQDLAADTQYF. CDR3 DNA sequence: TGTGCCAGCAGCCAAGATCTAGCAGCAGATACGCAGTATTTT. The chain recombines TRBV14 with TRBJ2-3; possibly TRBD2 for D (5 bases). The CDR3 is 14 amino acids. Per germline, CDR1 SGHDN and CDR2 FVKESK. The V end was cut by 0 bases, the J end by 4 bases, with 8 bases between.

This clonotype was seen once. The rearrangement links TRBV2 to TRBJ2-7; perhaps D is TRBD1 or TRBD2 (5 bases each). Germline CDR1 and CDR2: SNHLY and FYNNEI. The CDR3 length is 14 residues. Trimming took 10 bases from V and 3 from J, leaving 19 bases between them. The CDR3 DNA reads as TGTGCCATACTTGGTGGGACGGCAAGCTACGAGCAGTACTTC. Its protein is CAILGGTASYEQYF.

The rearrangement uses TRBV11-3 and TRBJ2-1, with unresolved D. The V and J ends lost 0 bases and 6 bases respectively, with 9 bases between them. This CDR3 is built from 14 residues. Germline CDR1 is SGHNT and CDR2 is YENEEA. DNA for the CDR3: TGTGCCAGCAGCTTAGATGGCTATCTCAATGAGCAGTTCTTC. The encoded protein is CASSLDGYLNEQFF. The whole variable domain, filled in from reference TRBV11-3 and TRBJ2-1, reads EAGVVQSPRYKIIEKKQPVAFWCNPISGHNTLYWYLQNLGQGPELLIRYENEEAVDDSQLPKDRFSAERLKGVDSTLKIQPAELGDSAVYLCASSLDGYLNEQFFGPGTRLTVL.

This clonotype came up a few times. The CDR3 nucleotides read TGTGCCAGCAGCCCATCATATTGGCAGAAAAACATTCAGTACTTC. Residues: CASSPSYWQKNIQYF. J is TRBJ2-4 and V is TRBV7-2; D unresolved. The V end was cut by 5 bases, the J end by 4 bases, with 15 bases between. Germline CDR1 SGHTA, CDR2 FQGNSA. The CDR3 totals 15 residues.

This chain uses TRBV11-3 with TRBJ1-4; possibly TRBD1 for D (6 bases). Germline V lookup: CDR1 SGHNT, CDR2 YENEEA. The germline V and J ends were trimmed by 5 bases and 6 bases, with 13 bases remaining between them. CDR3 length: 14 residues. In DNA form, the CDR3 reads TGTGCCAGCAGCATCCGGGACACCTATGAAAAACTGTTTTTT. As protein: CASSIRDTYEKLFF.

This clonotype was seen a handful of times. The CDR3 protein is CASSEYAGSEKLFF. For the CDR3, the DNA is TGTGCCAGCAGTGAATACGCAGGGAGTGAAAAACTGTTTTTT. The V gene is TRBV25-1, the J gene TRBJ1-4, with D possibly TRBD1 on 5 matching bases. The CDR3 extends over 14 amino acids. Trimming took off 0 bases at V and 7 bases at J, with 9 bases between the two ends. CDR1 is MGHDK, CDR2 SYGVNS, per germline.

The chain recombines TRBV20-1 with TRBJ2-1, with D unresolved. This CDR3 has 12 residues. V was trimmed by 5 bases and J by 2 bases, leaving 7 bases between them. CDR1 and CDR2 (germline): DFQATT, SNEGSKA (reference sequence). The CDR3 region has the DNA TGCAGTGCTGCGACTCCCTACAATGAGCAGTTCTTC. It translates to CSAATPYNEQFF.